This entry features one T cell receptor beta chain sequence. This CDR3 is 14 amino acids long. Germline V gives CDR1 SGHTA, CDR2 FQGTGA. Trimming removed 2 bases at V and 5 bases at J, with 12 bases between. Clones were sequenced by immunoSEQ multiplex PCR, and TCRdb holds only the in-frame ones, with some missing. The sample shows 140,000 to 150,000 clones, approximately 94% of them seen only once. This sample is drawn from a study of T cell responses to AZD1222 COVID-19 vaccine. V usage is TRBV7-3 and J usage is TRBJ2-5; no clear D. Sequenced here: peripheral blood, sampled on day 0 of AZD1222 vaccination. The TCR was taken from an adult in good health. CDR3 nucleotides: TGTGCCAGCAGCTTAGGTCCCTTGAGCGAGACCCAGTACTTC. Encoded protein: CASSLGPLSETQYF.